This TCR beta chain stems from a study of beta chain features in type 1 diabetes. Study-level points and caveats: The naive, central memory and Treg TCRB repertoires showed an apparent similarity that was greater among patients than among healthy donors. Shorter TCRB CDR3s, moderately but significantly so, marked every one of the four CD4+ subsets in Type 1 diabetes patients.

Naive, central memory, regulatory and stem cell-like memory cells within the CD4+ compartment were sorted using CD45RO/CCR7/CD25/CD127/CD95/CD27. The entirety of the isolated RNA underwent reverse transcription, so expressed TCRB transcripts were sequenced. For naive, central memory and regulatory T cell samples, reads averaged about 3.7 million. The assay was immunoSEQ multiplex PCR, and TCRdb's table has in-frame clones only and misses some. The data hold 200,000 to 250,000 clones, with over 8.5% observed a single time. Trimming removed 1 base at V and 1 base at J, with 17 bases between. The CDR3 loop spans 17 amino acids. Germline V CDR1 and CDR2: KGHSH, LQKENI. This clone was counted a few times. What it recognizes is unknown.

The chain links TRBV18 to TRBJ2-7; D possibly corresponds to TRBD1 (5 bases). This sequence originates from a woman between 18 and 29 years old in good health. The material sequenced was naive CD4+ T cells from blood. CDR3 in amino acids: CASSPLEFGAVSYEQYF. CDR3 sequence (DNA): TGTGCCAGCTCACCACTAGAGTTTGGGGCGGTTTCCTACGAGCAGTACTTC.